This TCR beta chain stems from a study of cytomegalovirus exposure and HLA in healthy donors (dated by TCRdb to 2016 to 2017). Some background on the complete study: In an earlier analysis of several hundred of the donors, under 300 Gb of sequence data and 117 million unique TCR beta sequences from about 179 million T cells were reported. The number of donors typed differed by locus, with roughly 629-640 for A, B, C, DRB1 and DQB1, more than 500 for DQA1, about 610 for DPA1, and around 430 for DPB1. Every discovery cohort repertoire had been produced on one sequencing platform. Donor age, sex, ethnicity and CMV serostatus were compiled together with the repertoire data. Of the 398 genotyped donors, roughly 85% fell in the genetic ancestry cluster associated with self-reported Caucasian donors. A later genetic analysis used genome-wide SNP genotypes for about 55% of the 666 donors, treating that subset as a discovery cohort. The study combined high-throughput TCR immunosequencing, statistical association of individual TCRs with disease status, and machine learning to predict cytomegalovirus infection status. Besides the first cohort of 550 to 750 subjects, a separate validation cohort made up of over 95 different subjects was used. An early release that covered about 640 HLA-typed donors contained approximately 300 gigabases of sequencing data and tens of millions of unique TCR sequences. HLA typing covered class I and class II loci at four-digit resolution. Rather than drawing on any new phenotypic data, the later analysis identified candidate immune exposures from TCR beta sequences and the way those sequences occurred across donors. The study aimed to test whether cataloging public T cell receptors could reveal signatures of past pathogen exposure. In an earlier analysis of roughly 600 of the donors, high-throughput TCR beta sequencing was used to judge whether each TCR beta V gene segment behaved as functional or pseudogenic. Because of strong linkage in the cohort, five DR-DQ haplotypes were treated as single units for association and clustering. To study patterns of TCR occurrence, a later analysis re-analyzed previously published TCR beta repertoires from around 670 donors and added high-resolution HLA genotyping. Using immunosequencing, the study profiled T cell repertoires from about 620 subjects and related those repertoires to cytomegalovirus serostatus. Among around 400 genotyped donors of the cohort, an average of approximately 240,000 unique TCR beta nucleotide sequences was sequenced per donor, of which about 18% were non-productive. Overall results and qualifications from the work: While some public TCRs were present in many individuals, most TCR sequences turned up only very rarely across donors. In a later analysis, TCR association rates were found to vary across HLA loci, with the most associated TCRs seen for DRB1 alleles and the fewest for HLA-C alleles. Cytomegalovirus status was reported to be diagnosed by the classifier with high specificity and sensitivity in both the original and validation cohorts. Most CMV-associated TCR beta chains appeared to be HLA-restricted in a later analysis, and the HLA associations seemed to be driven largely by CMV exposure. Broadly in line with IMGT annotations, most TCR beta V segments showed up in productive rearrangements about 90% or about 30% of the time in an earlier analysis of a few hundred of the donors. Sequencing depth was assumed to be roughly uniform across donors in the presence/absence analyses, though that assumption may not hold. A cluster of highly shared sequence variants was judged likely to represent a technical artifact of the sequencing pipeline. A later genetic analysis reported fewer N-insertions in productive TCRs among donors in an Asian-associated ancestry cluster than the approximately 670-donor mean. According to a later analysis, parvovirus B19, influenza, CMV and Epstein-Barr virus appeared linked to several top co-occurrence clusters. Only TCR beta chains were sequenced in this cohort, and the absence of alpha or paired-chain data limited detectable features. Because the 87-base-pair reads could not distinguish some IMGT-functional V segments, including TRBV6-2 and TRBV6-3, those segments were excluded. According to the authors, the approach could potentially be generalized to other disease states and immunological phenotypes. In a later analysis, HLA-associated TCR beta chains showed more clonal expansion and lower generation probabilities than non-associated chains that were equally common. An association between a missense DCLRE1C variant and V-gene and J-gene trimming of TCR beta chains was found in a later genetic analysis and replicated in an independent cohort. A few of the identified cytomegalovirus-associated TCR beta chains were confirmed in vitro to be specific for cytomegalovirus antigens. The earlier analysis of approximately 540 of the donors excluded approximately 15 rarely observed V segments, including chromosome 9 orphons, because counts were too low. A further reported finding was that TCR beta sequences accurately predicted the HLA-A and HLA-B alleles for most subjects in the first cohort. CMV serostatus was the only immune exposure information available for the cohort. Specific HLA alleles were associated with roughly 17,000 TCR beta sequences at a false discovery rate of 0.05 in a later analysis. HLA typing was unavailable for some donors at each locus, so association tests used only the typed subset. Strong co-occurrence of HLA alleles, especially DR and DQ, made assigning TCR associations to individual alleles difficult. Correlated functional status among segregating V segments might be attributable to linkage disequilibrium, but an unknown experimental factor could not be ruled out. In the study, around 160 TCR beta chains were listed as associated with cytomegalovirus.

Note on this clone: Its antigen is still unknown.

The cohort consisted of 600 or so healthy bone marrow donors. Cohort members were all nominally healthy when sampled, although unrecorded immune exposures were likely present. The donor tested CMV seronegative and was one of the 352 seronegative cohort members. Each donor provided a peripheral blood sample, and peripheral blood mononuclear cells were used for TCR beta sequencing. The Qiagen DNeasy Blood Extraction Kit was used to extract genomic DNA from the blood cell samples. The method behind the library was the immunoSEQ multiplex PCR assay. A mixture of 60 forward primers for TCR Vbeta segments and 13 reverse primers for TCR Jbeta segments was used in the multiplex PCR. The CDR3 region of rearranged TCR beta genes was amplified from genomic DNA by a multiplex PCR assay. Amplified TCR beta libraries were sequenced as 87-base-pair reads on the Illumina HiSeq System. Per the authors' processing: A later analysis counted tens of millions of unique TCR beta chains across the 550 to 750 repertoires, and some 12 million of these chains were shared by at least two donors. Raw reads were error-corrected and collapsed into unique sequences with a nearest-neighbor algorithm that merged closely related sequences to remove PCR and sequencing errors. Alignment of CDR3 sequences to IMGT reference sequences was used to assign V, D and J gene segments. For a sequence to be retained, a match of at least six nucleotides was required to both a V gene segment and a J gene segment. A rearrangement was called productive if the CDR3 had no stop codons and remained in frame with V and J, and every other rearrangement was called non-productive. Following IMGT convention, CDR3 was defined as the stretch from the second conserved V-encoded cysteine up to the conserved J-encoded phenylalanine. Sequences without an unambiguous match to a single V gene segment were excluded from the earlier analysis of 587 of the donors. An earlier analysis of a few hundred of the donors classified V segments as functional when productive rearrangements were above 56.7% and as segregating when the standard deviation between donors was above 5%. A statistical classification framework was developed to diagnose cytomegalovirus status using the catalog of TCR beta chain sequences. V and J gene assignment, in a later analysis, came from comparing TCR nucleotide sequences with IMGT/GENE-DB human TR gene sequences. In a later analysis, CDR3 sequences and most-parsimonious VDJ recombination scenarios were assigned using the TCRdist pipeline. In a later analysis, each TCR beta chain was defined by its CDR3 amino acid sequence together with its V-gene family, and reads without a unique V-gene family were excluded. A later analysis removed roughly 590 highly shared, low-generation-probability nucleotide sequences to deal with suspected cross-contamination and a sequencing artifact. A later analysis calculated a clonal expansion index for each public chain from normalized within-repertoire ranks of inferred template counts. In a later analysis, generation probabilities were computed with a VDJ recombination model fitted to out-of-frame rearrangements, and the resulting probabilities were checked against IGoR. In a later analysis, TCR-TCR, TCR-HLA and TCR-CMV co-occurrence was scored with hypergeometric tests, and a repertoire-size bias correction was applied to TCR pairs. False discovery rates were estimated in a later analysis by permuting HLA or CMV assignments 20 times. In a later analysis, co-occurring TCRs were grouped using DBSCAN, with TCRdist sequence similarity added in when clustering inside HLA-allele-positive subsets. Repertoires with fewer than 30,000 or more than 120,000 public chains, plus five repertoires with anomalous nucleotide sharing, were excluded from co-occurrence clustering. The table comes from immuneACCESS by way of TCRdb, which keeps in-frame sequences with V and J called. Part of the clones is missing from these tables; in studies checked, under half for an unresolved V gene and the rest for unknown reasons. V and J calls and clone size are given by that table; D and trimming were obtained from the DNA. This sample's table contains 130,000 or so clones. The ten biggest clones cover less than 2% of the sample.

The CDR3 numbers 15 residues from cysteine through phenylalanine. The retained sequence is limited to the CDR3, 45 bases, with the frame set at the first base. Looking up the germline V gene yields CDR1 SGHAT and CDR2 FQNNGV. Relative to germline, V is missing 4 bases and J is missing 9 bases, with 13 bases of the junction outside any gene match. The receptor's source is a middle-aged woman in good health and CMV-seronegative. Sequenced material: PBMCs. This chain joins TRBV11-2 to TRBJ2-5; 8 bases in the junction line up with TRBD2. Here is the DNA: TGTGCCAGCAGCTCCCTTCGCGGCCGGCGGGGGGCCCAGTACTTC. This encodes CASSSLRGRRGAQYF.